This T cell receptor beta chain stems from a study of blood T cell repertoires in COVID-19 (TCRdb year 2020). For the study in its entirety: Collaborator samples came from the United States, Italy and Spain and covered acute and convalescent phases of COVID-19. The dataset comprised deeply sampled blood TCRbeta repertoires from subjects exposed to, actively infected with, or recovered from COVID-19. Where available, HLA class I and class II types were taken from metadata supplied by the sample provider and were not determined by assay-based typing. The samples were drawn from the first 160 participants of the ongoing ImmuneRACE study and from 1,200 or so subjects provided by 6 global collaborators. The repertoires were made available in a free public database intended to serve as a resource for research on the immune response to SARS-CoV-2. The prospective study material was composed of cDNA or gDNA derived from T cells, B-cell-depleted T cells, or PBMCs. A de-identified subject ID, COVID-19 status, age in years and sex were almost always included in the sample metadata. The paper's findings and limits, for the study overall: The quantity of clinical and demographic metadata differed by source and by participant and was supplied without curation.

Participants in the prospective study were enrolled through a virtual design, were aged 18 to 89 years, and lived in roughly 25 United States geographic areas. In the prospective study, participants were assigned to cohorts based on the clinical history participants reported in a screening survey and a study questionnaire. In the prospective study, mobile phlebotomists collected whole blood, serum and a nasopharyngeal or oropharyngeal swab from each participant. Prospective study participants could optionally give additional blood draws and questionnaires over a 2-month period. Prospective study blood samples were shipped either frozen or at room temperature before DNA extraction. As to this clone: Its target antigen remains unknown. Base qualities are missing; no much larger clone stands one base away.

CDR1 and CDR2 are drawn from the germline V gene (reference sequence): LNHDA, SQIVND. The CDR3 contains 14 residues, cysteine and phenylalanine counted. The read is trimmed to its CDR3 DNA, 42 bases read in frame from base 1. V is cut back by 2 bases and J by 6 bases, with 3 bases in the junction unmatched. TCRbeta CDR3 regions were amplified from genomic DNA using the immunoSEQ Assay, a bias-controlled multiplex PCR. As for the original processing: Within the assay, amplification of reference gene primers was used to estimate how many nucleated cells each sample contained. Sequence reads were collapsed and filtered to measure the absolute abundance of every unique TCRbeta CDR3 rearrangement. For each sample, productive Simpson clonality was calculated by taking the square root of Simpson's diversity index across productive rearrangements. Not all clones reach the TCRdb copy of this immuneACCESS table, which keeps in-frame sequences only. Checked studies attribute under half of the gap to unresolved V genes and leave the rest unexplained. Clonal size and the V and J genes are those of that table, whereas D and trimming came from the DNA. The sample table records almost 85,000 clones; roughly 90% of these occur just once. Clones ranked in the top ten supply more than 0.95% of the sample.

The clonotype originates from a woman between 45 and 65 years old with acute COVID-19. Rearrangement joined TRBV19 to TRBJ1-4; 7 central bases correspond to TRBD1. The sequencing sample was made of PBMCs or T cells enriched from blood (not recorded which). The CDR3 protein is CASSIKGAYEKLFF. The nucleotides read TGTGCCAGTAGTATAAAGGGGGCCTATGAAAAACTGTTTTTT.